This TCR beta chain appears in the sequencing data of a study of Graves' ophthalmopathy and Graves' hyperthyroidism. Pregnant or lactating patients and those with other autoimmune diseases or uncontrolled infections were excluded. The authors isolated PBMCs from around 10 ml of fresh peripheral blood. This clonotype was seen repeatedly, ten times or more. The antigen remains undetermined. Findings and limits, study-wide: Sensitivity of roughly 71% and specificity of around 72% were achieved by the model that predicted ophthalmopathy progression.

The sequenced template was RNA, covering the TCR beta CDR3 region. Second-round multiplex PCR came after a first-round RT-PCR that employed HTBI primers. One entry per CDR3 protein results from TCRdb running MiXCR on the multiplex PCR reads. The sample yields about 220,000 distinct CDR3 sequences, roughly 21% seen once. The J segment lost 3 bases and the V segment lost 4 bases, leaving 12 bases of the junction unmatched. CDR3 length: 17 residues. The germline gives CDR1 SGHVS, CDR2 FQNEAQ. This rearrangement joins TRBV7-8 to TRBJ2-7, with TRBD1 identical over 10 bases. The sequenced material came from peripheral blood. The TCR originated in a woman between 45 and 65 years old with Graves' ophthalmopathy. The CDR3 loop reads CASSSLNSRDRGYEQYF. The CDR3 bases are TGTGCCAGCAGCTCCCTAAATTCGAGGGACAGGGGCTACGAGCAGTACTTC.